These 21 T cell receptor beta chains were sequenced from one sample in a study of cytomegalovirus exposure and HLA in healthy donors. This PCR relied on a set of 60 Vbeta primers and 13 Jbeta primers. Using immunoSEQ multiplex PCR, the repertoire was profiled, and TCRdb retains in-frame clones only, with some absent. Of 100,000 to 150,000 clones in the sample, 72% were seen once. The sequencing sample was made of PBMCs. These receptors originate from a man aged 25 to 45 in good health and CMV-seronegative.

Only a few counts were recorded for this clone. The rearrangement links TRBV5-1 to TRBJ2-1; 7 bases agree with TRBD1. CDR3 length: 14 residues. The V segment lost 1 base and the J segment 8 bases; nucleotides outside the gene matches: 6. Germline CDR1 reads SGHRS; CDR2 reads YFSETQ. The CDR3 DNA sequence: TGCGCCAGCAGCTTGCGAGACAGGGACGATGAGCAGTTCTTC. Amino acids: CASSLRDRDDEQFF.

CDR3 residues: CASSLWTSGINEQFF. The CDR3 bases are TGTGCCAGCAGCTTATGGACTAGCGGGATCAATGAGCAGTTCTTC. V gene TRBV7-3 combines with J gene TRBJ2-1, with 12 bases lining up with TRBD2. CDR1 is SGHTA and CDR2 is FQGTGA in the germline V gene. CDR3 length equals 15 residues. V gave up 2 bases and J gave up 6 bases; unmatched junction bases: 2.

The V and J genes are TRBV10-2 and TRBJ1-3; D may be TRBD1 (5 bases). The V end was cut by 7 bases, the J end by 0 bases, with 13 bases between. The CDR3 contains 15 residues. The germline V gene has CDR1 WSHSY and CDR2 SAAADI. The CDR3 region has the DNA TGCGCCAGCACCCCGCCGGGGGGCTCTGGAAACACCATATATTTT. This codes for CASTPPGGSGNTIYF.

DNA of the CDR3: TGTGCCAGCAGCACGGGTGTCGGCACTGAAGCTTTCTTT. It translates to CASSTGVGTEAFF. This sequence joins TRBV27 and TRBJ1-1, with D unclear. CDR1 MNHEY and CDR2 SMNVEV come from the germline V gene (reference sequence). Trimming left V 6 bases short and J 4 bases short, with 12 bases between. The CDR3 runs 13 residues.

V usage is TRBV15 and J usage is TRBJ1-2; D perhaps matches TRBD1 (6 bases). V gave up 1 base and J gave up 6 bases, with 12 bases separating them. Germline loops: CDR1 LNHNV, CDR2 YYDKDF (reference sequence). This CDR3 is built from 14 residues. For the CDR3, the DNA is TGTGCCACCAGCAGAGTTAACAGGGTCAATGGCTACACCTTC. Its translation: CATSRVNRVNGYTF.

The chain combines TRBV19 with TRBJ2-7, with a tentative D call TRBD2 (6 bases). From germline, CDR1 is LNHDA and CDR2 SQIVND (reference sequence). V was shortened by 3 bases and J by 2 bases, with 8 bases between the two germline ends. The CDR3 is made up of 13 amino acids. The CDR3 is CASSMTGAYEQYF. CDR3 DNA: TGTGCCAGTAGTATGACGGGGGCCTACGAGCAGTACTTC. Full variable domain (remainder filled in from reference TRBV19 and TRBJ2-7): DGGITQSPKYLFRKEGQNVTLSCEQNLNHDAMYWYRQDPGQGLRLIYYSQIVNDFQKGDIAEGYSVSREKKESFPLTVTSAQKNPTAFYLCASSMTGAYEQYFGPGTRLTVT.

As concerns this clone: Sequence at one end of the junction differs from germline and may be a read error. The CDR3 spells CASSPELSLAGGPQDRHF. The CDR3 DNA reads as TGTGCCAGCTCACCCGAACTTAGCCTAGCGGGGGGCCCTCAGGACAGGCATTTT. The J gene is TRBJ2-3, the V gene TRBV18; 11 nucleotides agree with TRBD2. CDR1 and CDR2 from the germline V gene are KGHSH and LQKENI. CDR3 length: 18 residues.

Only a few counts were recorded for this clone. This chain connects TRBV30 to TRBJ2-2; 8 bases line up with TRBD1. Looked up from germline, CDR1 is GTSNPN and CDR2 is SVGIG (reference sequence). The CDR3 covers 14 residues. J gave up 7 bases and V 5 bases, and 9 bases lay outside the gene matches. The CDR3 bases are TGTGCCTGGGTACAGGGGGGCTTTGGCGGGGAGCTGTTTTTT. Translation: CAWVQGGFGGELFF.

The chain uses TRBV11-2 and TRBJ2-1; 10 positions agree with TRBD2. Germline V CDR1 and CDR2: SGHAT, FQNNGV. J lost 2 bases, V lost 0 bases, and 7 bases had no gene match. The CDR3 has 18 residues. The CDR3 protein is CASSLEAGGLPTYNEQFF. CDR3 DNA: TGTGCCAGCAGCTTAGAAGCGGGGGGGCTTCCGACCTACAATGAGCAGTTCTTC.

This chain joins TRBV6-4 and TRBJ2-3; the D is unclear. This CDR3 is 13 amino acids long. CDR1 MRHNA and CDR2 SNTAGT come from the germline V gene. Trimming shortened V by 4 bases and J by 2 bases, and 7 bases separated the two germline ends. As DNA, the CDR3 is TGTGCCAGCAGTGCACTACCCACAGATACGCAGTATTTT. This sequence encodes CASSALPTDTQYF.

This clone was found a few times. The chain employs TRBV10-3 and TRBJ1-1; 9 nucleotides line up with TRBD1. Germline CDR1 is ENHRY and CDR2 is SYGVKD. The ends lost 4 bases at V and 5 bases at J; junction bases unmatched: 2. The CDR3 sequence is 13 residues long. CDR3 sequence reads: CAISGTGETEAFF. The CDR3 nucleotides read TGTGCCATCAGTGGGACAGGGGAGACTGAAGCTTTCTTT.

This sequence joins TRBV28 and TRBJ1-4; D possibly corresponds to TRBD1 (5 bases). The germline V gene encodes CDR1 MDHEN and CDR2 SYDVKM. The CDR3 contains 15 residues. Trimming removed 3 bases from V and 4 bases from J, with 12 bases in between. As DNA, the CDR3 is TGTGCCAGCAGTTTTGAAGGGGCAAATAATGAAAAACTGTTTTTT. Its protein product is CASSFEGANNEKLFF.

The chain employs TRBV14 and TRBJ2-7; D is unresolved. The CDR3 is 13 residues long. V gave up 0 bases and J gave up 2 bases, with 5 bases separating them. CDR1 is SGHDN and CDR2 is FVKESK in the germline V gene. The DNA of the CDR3 is TGTGCCAGCAGCCAAGACAGGACCTACGAGCAGTACTTC. Amino acids: CASSQDRTYEQYF.

To note about this clone: The junction departs from germline at one end; a sequencing error may be responsible. This chain links TRBV9 with TRBJ2-1; the D gene is possibly TRBD2 (6 bases). The CDR3 runs to 15 residues. The germline gives CDR1 SGDLS, CDR2 YYNGEE. The CDR3 loop is CASSPQPGGANKQFF. Here the CDR3 DNA reads TGTGCCAGCAGCCCACAGCCCGGAGGGGCCAATAAGCAGTTCTTC.

The chain is built from TRBV10-3 and TRBJ2-1; the match to TRBD2 covers 8 bases. Germline V gives CDR1 ENHRY, CDR2 SYGVKD. The CDR3 runs to 13 residues. V lost 9 bases to trimming and J lost 2 bases; unmatched junction nucleotides: 3. DNA of the CDR3: TGTGCCATTGCGGGACTAGCCTACAATGAGCAGTTCTTC. Translated: CAIAGLAYNEQFF.

The V call is TRBV6-6, the J call TRBJ1-1; D is perhaps TRBD1 (6 bases). This CDR3 has 15 residues. Germline V gene lookup returns CDR1 MNHNY and CDR2 SVGAGI (reference sequence). V was trimmed by 4 bases and J by 1 base, leaving 13 bases between them. In DNA form, the CDR3 reads TGTGCCAGCAGTTTCTCGGGACACAGGAACACTGAAGCTTTCTTT. This translates into CASSFSGHRNTEAFF.

This chain connects TRBV5-1 to TRBJ1-1; a possible D gene is TRBD1 (5 bases). Per germline, CDR1 SGHRS and CDR2 YFSETQ. This CDR3 spans 14 amino acids. With 4 bases removed from V and 1 base from J, the gap between germline ends came to 11 bases. The CDR3 sequence is CASSPGTGNTEAFF. DNA of the CDR3: TGCGCCAGCAGCCCCGGGACTGGGAACACTGAAGCTTTCTTT.

The chain carries TRBV6-5 and TRBJ1-6; D is possibly TRBD1 (6 bases). Trimming took off 0 bases at V and 7 bases at J, with 10 bases between the two ends. Germline V gene lookup returns CDR1 MNHEY and CDR2 SVGAGI. The CDR3 sequence is 15 residues long. As DNA, the CDR3 is TGTGCCAGCAGTTACTCCTGGACAGTAAATTCACCCCTCCACTTT. Encoded protein: CASSYSWTVNSPLHF.

The J gene is TRBJ2-3, the V gene TRBV10-2; 7 nucleotides match TRBD2. The CDR3 consists of 15 residues. Germline CDR1 is WSHSY and CDR2 is SAAADI. The V and J ends lost 6 bases and 4 bases, in that order; junction bases with no gene match: 10. CDR3: CASSALSGGPDTQYF. The CDR3 DNA reads TGCGCCAGCAGCGCCTTGTCGGGGGGACCAGATACGCAGTATTTT.

This clone appeared a single time. The V gene is TRBV28, the J gene TRBJ1-2; D is uncertain. V was clipped by 5 bases and J by 6 bases, with 16 bases between them. The CDR3 length is 14 residues. CDR1 and CDR2 (germline): MDHEN, SYDVKM. This CDR3 is CASSLPPRGNGYTF. For the CDR3, the DNA is TGTGCCAGCAGTCTCCCCCCCCGGGGAAATGGCTACACCTTC.

CDR3 in amino acids: CASSLQGGNTGELFF. The CDR3 nucleotides read TGTGCCAGCAGCCTACAGGGGGGGAACACCGGGGAGCTGTTTTTT. The gene calls are TRBV5-4 and TRBJ2-2; 8 bases are a match to TRBD1. This CDR3 spans 15 amino acids. CDR1 SGHNT and CDR2 YYREEE come from the germline V gene (reference sequence). J was trimmed by 1 base and V by 4 bases; bases with no gene match: 3.